The 5 T cell receptor beta chains given below trace back to one sample, sequenced in a study of naive and memory T cell subsets. Two oligonucleotides, mixed equimolar, formed the beta constant-region primer covering TRBC1 and TRBC2. Nested alpha and beta constant-region primers with the SP2 primer drove four PCR rounds on ligated cDNA. TCRdb redid the calling of the UMI-ligation and nested PCR reads with MiXCR, one entry per CDR3 protein. The sample carries approximately 29,000 distinct CDR3 sequences, less than 20% recorded once. Specimen: effector memory CD4+ T cells from blood. Subset meaning: effector memory, CD45RA- CD27-. The receptor set was obtained from a human donor in good health.

The chain has TRBV28 and TRBJ1-2, with D unresolved. Germline CDR1 MDHEN, CDR2 SYDVKM. The CDR3 contains 11 residues. The germline V and J ends were trimmed by 2 bases and 8 bases, with 6 bases remaining between them. The CDR3 bases are TGTGCCAGCAGTTTAGAGGGCGGCTACACCTTC. The encoded protein is CASSLEGGYTF.

Ten or more counts support this clonotype. The V call is TRBV3-1, the J call TRBJ1-5; D is perhaps TRBD1 (6 bases). This CDR3 has 16 amino acids. Trimming left V 1 base short and J 8 bases short, with 18 bases between. The germline V gene has CDR1 LGHDT and CDR2 YNNKEL (reference sequence). The CDR3 coding sequence is TGTGCCAGCAGCCAAGGGAGAGTAGGGGGTCGAGAGCCCCAGCATTTT. Its translation is CASSQGRVGGREPQHF.

Notes on this clonotype: Possible read error: a much larger clone is one base away. This rearrangement joins TRBV7-2 to TRBJ2-3, with unresolved D. Trimming cost V 4 bases and J 5 bases, with 7 bases left between them. The CDR3 consists of 12 residues. CDR1 SGHTA and CDR2 FQGNSA come from the germline V gene. The CDR3 nucleotides are TGTGCCAGCAGCTCGCTGGTAGATACGCAGTATTTT. It specifies CASSSLVDTQYF.

By frequency in the sample, this clonotype is medium-sized. The chain is built from TRBV6-5 and TRBJ2-2; 8 nucleotides align to TRBD1. CDR1 and CDR2 (germline): MNHEY, SVGAGI. The CDR3 spans 20 residues. J gave up 0 bases and V 8 bases, and 20 bases lay outside the gene matches. CDR3 region: CASVPSRDRLFSANTGELFF. The CDR3 DNA reads TGTGCCAGCGTCCCAAGCCGGGACAGGCTGTTTTCGGCGAACACCGGGGAGCTGTTTTTT.

This clonotype came up many times. The chain recombines TRBV20-1 with TRBJ1-4; D call uncertain. The V end lost 2 bases, the J end lost 8 bases, and 9 bases lay between the germline ends. Looked up from germline, CDR1 is DFQATT and CDR2 is SNEGSKA (reference sequence). The CDR3 contains 12 residues. CDR3 bases: TGCAGTGCTAGAATGGCAGAGGAAAAACTGTTTTTT. Protein: CSARMAEEKLFF.